These T cell receptor beta chains were read from a single sample in a study of T cell repertoires in cytomegalovirus infection. TCRdb independently ran MiXCR on the reads; one entry per CDR3 protein. This table holds about 150,000 distinct CDR3 sequences, around 24% found once. Sequencing was done on a sample of PBMCs. These receptors all stem from a human donor in good health (CMV status not recorded). Some clones in this sample may be carry-over from other donors' samples. CDR3s include the opening cysteine and the closing phenylalanine or tryptophan. D genes are given only for firm matches. Clone size is not always given. Where it is, it says once, few, many or a class for expanded clones.

CDR3: CASSHRHTGELFF
DNA: TGCGCCAGCAGTCACAGGCACACCGGGGAGCTGTTTTTT
length: 13
V: TRBV23-1
size: -
J: TRBJ2-2
D: -

CDR3: CSVAEEGRVYGYTF
DNA: TGCAGCGTTGCGGAAGAGGGACGGGTCTATGGCTACACCTTC
length: 14
V: TRBV29-1
size: -
J: TRBJ1-2
D: -

CDR3: CATSVWAGAYNEQFF
DNA: TGTGCCACCAGTGTTTGGGCGGGAGCTTACAATGAGCAGTTCTTC
length: 15
V: TRBV24-1
size: -
J: TRBJ2-1
D: TRBD2

CDR3: CSARNGALTDTQYF
DNA: TGCAGTGCTAGAAACGGTGCCCTCACAGATACGCAGTATTTT
length: 14
V: TRBV20-1
size: few
J: TRBJ2-3
D: -

CDR3: CASRLAWGLGQETQYF
DNA: TGTGCCAGCAGACTAGCTTGGGGTTTGGGACAAGAGACCCAGTACTTC
length: 16
V: TRBV6-1
size: -
J: TRBJ2-5
D: -

CDR3: CASSLVSSRNEQFF
DNA: TGTGCCAGCAGCTTAGTCTCTTCCCGGAATGAGCAGTTCTTC
length: 14
V: TRBV7-2
size: many
J: TRBJ2-1
D: -

CDR3: CASSILVEQFF
DNA: TGTGCCAGCAGCATACTTGTCGAACAGTTCTTC
length: 11
V: TRBV14
size: once
J: TRBJ2-1
D: -

CDR3: CATSREGDRMQETQYF
DNA: TGTGCCACCAGCAGAGAAGGCGACAGGATGCAAGAGACCCAGTACTTC
length: 16
V: TRBV15
size: once
J: TRBJ2-5
D: -

CDR3: CASSSGKTDGELFF
DNA: TGTGCCAGCAGCTCCGGGAAGACGGACGGGGAGCTGTTTTTT
length: 14
V: TRBV7-9
size: many
J: TRBJ2-2
D: -

CDR3: CSVGGPMNTEAFF
DNA: TGCAGCGTTGGGGGACCAATGAACACTGAAGCTTTCTTT
length: 13
V: TRBV29-1
size: -
J: TRBJ1-1
D: -

CDR3: CASSLQGSYNSPLHF
DNA: TGTGCCAGCAGCCTACAGGGATCCTATAATTCACCCCTCCACTTT
length: 15
V: TRBV7-8
size: many
J: TRBJ1-6
D: -

CDR3: CASSLVGTSGTDTQYF
DNA: TGTGCCAGCAGTTTGGTCGGGACTAGCGGTACAGATACGCAGTATTTT
length: 16
V: TRBV7-2
size: many
J: TRBJ2-3
D: TRBD2

CDR3: CASSPTGFQETQYF
DNA: TGTGCCAGCTCACCCACAGGTTTCCAAGAGACCCAGTACTTC
length: 14
V: TRBV18
size: once
J: TRBJ2-5
D: -

CDR3: CASTEGRTPRTDTQYF
DNA: TGTGCCAGCACCGAAGGGAGGACTCCTCGCACAGATACGCAGTATTTT
length: 16
V: TRBV11-2
size: many
J: TRBJ2-3
D: -

CDR3: CSAKTGTHMDNEQFF
DNA: TGCAGTGCTAAAACCGGGACCCATATGGACAATGAGCAGTTCTTC
length: 15
V: TRBV20-1
size: -
J: TRBJ2-1
D: -

CDR3: CASSPTRNTEAFF
DNA: TGTGCCAGCAGTCCGACCAGGAACACTGAAGCTTTCTTT
length: 13
V: TRBV28
size: many
J: TRBJ1-1
D: -

CDR3: CASSPEAGGNTGELFF
DNA: TGTGCCAGCAGTCCTGAGGCGGGGGGCAACACCGGGGAGCTGTTTTTT
length: 16
V: TRBV28
size: few
J: TRBJ2-2
D: TRBD2

CDR3: CSASIPGTSFNSPLHF
DNA: TGCAGTGCTTCTATCCCTGGGACAAGCTTTAATTCACCCCTCCACTTT
length: 16
V: TRBV20-1
size: few
J: TRBJ1-6
D: -

CDR3: CASSLQTSGRGYEQYF
DNA: TGTGCCAGCAGCCTCCAGACTAGCGGGAGAGGTTACGAGCAGTACTTC
length: 16
V: TRBV7-2
size: many
J: TRBJ2-7
D: TRBD2

CDR3: CASSLAPTGEYEQYF
DNA: TGTGCCAGCAGCTTAGCGCCTACAGGGGAGTACGAGCAGTACTTC
length: 15
V: TRBV7-6
size: many
J: TRBJ2-7
D: TRBD1

CDR3: CASRGQGITGELFF
DNA: TGTGCCAGCAGGGGGCAGGGGATAACCGGGGAGCTGTTTTTT
length: 14
V: TRBV2
size: -
J: TRBJ2-2
D: -

CDR3: CASSPSTSYEQYF
DNA: TGTGCCAGCAGTCCTTCTACTTCCTACGAGCAGTACTTC
length: 13
V: TRBV12-3/TRBV12-4
size: many
J: TRBJ2-7
D: -

CDR3: CASSLRGLAGGREQYF
DNA: TGTGCCAGCAGTTTACGAGGCCTAGCGGGGGGGCGGGAGCAGTACTTC
length: 16
V: TRBV12-3/TRBV12-4
size: few
J: TRBJ2-7
D: TRBD2

CDR3: CSVGDSNEKLFF
DNA: TGCAGCGTTGGAGACAGTAACGAAAAACTGTTTTTT
length: 12
V: TRBV29-1
size: -
J: TRBJ1-4
D: -

CDR3: CASSPKGEDGYTF
DNA: TGTGCCAGCTCACCAAAAGGGGAAGATGGCTACACCTTC
length: 13
V: TRBV18
size: -
J: TRBJ1-2
D: -

CDR3: CASSQGVAGEELFF
DNA: TGTGCCAGCAGCCAAGGTGTAGCGGGAGAGGAGCTGTTTTTT
length: 14
V: TRBV4-2
size: -
J: TRBJ2-2
D: TRBD2

CDR3: CASNSGKQPDTQYF
DNA: TGTGCCAGCAATAGCGGGAAACAACCAGATACGCAGTATTTT
length: 14
V: TRBV6-6
size: few
J: TRBJ2-3
D: TRBD2

CDR3: CASSSNRGREQYF
DNA: TGTGCCAGCAGCTCAAACAGGGGGCGTGAGCAGTACTTC
length: 13
V: TRBV7-2
size: many
J: TRBJ2-7
D: TRBD1

CDR3: CATSRDREVTYEQYF
DNA: TGTGCCACCAGCAGAGACAGGGAGGTCACCTACGAGCAGTACTTC
length: 15
V: TRBV15
size: -
J: TRBJ2-7
D: -

CDR3: CSAVWGNTEAFF
DNA: TGCAGCGCTGTGTGGGGGAACACTGAAGCTTTCTTT
length: 12
V: TRBV29-1
size: -
J: TRBJ1-1
D: -

CDR3: CASSYSSSAVREHYGYTF
DNA: TGTGCCAGCAGTTACTCTTCATCCGCGGTTAGGGAGCACTATGGCTACACCTTC
length: 18
V: TRBV6-8
size: -
J: TRBJ1-2
D: -

CDR3: CASSLGLARTDTQYF
DNA: TGTGCCAGCAGCTTAGGACTAGCGCGCACAGATACGCAGTATTTT
length: 15
V: TRBV7-8
size: many
J: TRBJ2-3
D: TRBD2

CDR3: CASSIDGRNTEAFF
DNA: TGTGCCAGTAGTATAGATGGGAGGAACACTGAAGCTTTCTTT
length: 14
V: TRBV19
size: -
J: TRBJ1-1
D: -

CDR3: CATSVSGGAFNTQYF
DNA: TGTGCCACCAGCGTAAGCGGGGGGGCGTTTAATACGCAGTATTTT
length: 15
V: TRBV15
size: few
J: TRBJ2-3
D: TRBD2

CDR3: CASARPGRPNTEAFF
DNA: TGTGCCAGCGCAAGACCCGGGAGGCCGAACACTGAAGCTTTCTTT
length: 15
V: TRBV7-9
size: many
J: TRBJ1-1
D: -

CDR3: CASSLRGTYYEQYF
DNA: TGTGCCAGCAGTCTTCGGGGGACCTACTACGAGCAGTACTTC
length: 14
V: TRBV11-2
size: -
J: TRBJ2-7
D: -

CDR3: CASSLAGADYNEQFF
DNA: TGTGCCAGCAGTTTAGCGGGGGCCGACTACAATGAGCAGTTCTTC
length: 15
V: TRBV27
size: few
J: TRBJ2-1
D: -

CDR3: CASTTNTEAFF
DNA: TGTGCCAGCACCACGAACACTGAAGCTTTCTTT
length: 11
V: TRBV28
size: few
J: TRBJ1-1
D: -

CDR3: CATSTTGTGLETQYF
DNA: TGTGCCACCAGCACGACCGGGACAGGGTTAGAGACCCAGTACTTC
length: 15
V: TRBV15
size: -
J: TRBJ2-5
D: TRBD1

CDR3: CASSLESYNEQFF
DNA: TGTGCCAGCAGCTTAGAGTCGTACAATGAGCAGTTCTTC
length: 13
V: TRBV7-2
size: many
J: TRBJ2-1
D: -

CDR3: CASSFFGRGDTGELFF
DNA: TGTGCCAGCAGTTTTTTCGGACGAGGGGACACCGGGGAGCTGTTTTTT
length: 16
V: TRBV12-3/TRBV12-4
size: few
J: TRBJ2-2
D: -

CDR3: CASSNDRTPYEQYF
DNA: TGTGCCAGCAGTAACGACCGGACCCCCTACGAGCAGTACTTC
length: 14
V: TRBV28
size: -
J: TRBJ2-7
D: -

CDR3: CASSVAQGAGELFF
DNA: TGTGCCAGCAGCGTAGCTCAGGGGGCCGGGGAGCTGTTTTTT
length: 14
V: TRBV9
size: -
J: TRBJ2-2
D: TRBD1

CDR3: CASSFQDSGANVLTF
DNA: TGTGCCAGTAGTTTCCAGGACTCTGGGGCCAACGTCCTGACTTTC
length: 15
V: TRBV19
size: few
J: TRBJ2-6
D: -

CDR3: CASSLPNRLLSQLSFF
DNA: TGTGCCAGCAGCTTACCGAACAGACTACTTTCCCAGTTGTCGTTCTTC
length: 16
V: TRBV7-2
size: many
J: TRBJ2-1
D: -

CDR3: CASIMYTEAFF
DNA: TGTGCCAGCATCATGTACACTGAAGCTTTCTTT
length: 11
V: TRBV7-9
size: many
J: TRBJ1-1
D: -

CDR3: CASSLTPLGEGNQPQHF
DNA: TGTGCCAGCAGCTTAACGCCCTTAGGGGAAGGGAATCAGCCCCAGCATTTT
length: 17
V: TRBV7-6
size: many
J: TRBJ1-5
D: -

CDR3: CASSYSQTIPGHRGYTF
DNA: TGTGCCAGCAGTTACTCCCAGACGATACCGGGGCATCGTGGCTACACCTTC
length: 17
V: TRBV6-6
size: -
J: TRBJ1-2
D: -

CDR3: CASSPSPPNTGELFF
DNA: TGTGCCAGCAGCCCCTCCCCCCCGAACACCGGGGAGCTGTTTTTT
length: 15
V: TRBV7-8
size: many
J: TRBJ2-2
D: -

CDR3: CASSNSYEQYF
DNA: TGTGCCAGCTCGAACTCCTACGAGCAGTACTTC
length: 11
V: TRBV6-2/TRBV6-3
size: many
J: TRBJ2-7
D: -

CDR3: CASSPGGSGQETQYF
DNA: TGTGCCAGCAGCCCGGGAGGGAGCGGGCAAGAGACCCAGTACTTC
length: 15
V: TRBV7-2
size: many
J: TRBJ2-5
D: TRBD2

CDR3: CASRLGPTGELFF
DNA: TGTGCCAGCAGGCTAGGCCCCACCGGGGAGCTGTTTTTT
length: 13
V: TRBV7-2
size: many
J: TRBJ2-2
D: -

CDR3: CASSAGITYNEQFF
DNA: TGTGCTAGCAGCGCCGGGATAACCTACAATGAGCAGTTCTTC
length: 14
V: TRBV7-7
size: many
J: TRBJ2-1
D: -

CDR3: CASRGGRNTGELFF
DNA: TGTGCCAGCAGGGGGGGACGGAACACCGGGGAGCTGTTTTTT
length: 14
V: TRBV2
size: few
J: TRBJ2-2
D: -

CDR3: CSARAGTQGGDTQYF
DNA: TGCAGTGCTAGAGCGGGGACACAAGGCGGAGATACGCAGTATTTT
length: 15
V: TRBV20-1
size: -
J: TRBJ2-3
D: -

CDR3: CASSLDGLKGDF
DNA: TGTGCCAGCAGCTTAGATGGGTTGAAGGGGGACTTC
length: 12
V: TRBV7-9
size: -
J: TRBJ2-7
D: -

CDR3: CASSLNGNTGELFF
DNA: TGCGCCAGCAGCTTGAACGGGAACACCGGGGAGCTGTTTTTT
length: 14
V: TRBV5-1
size: -
J: TRBJ2-2
D: -

CDR3: CASSLELRGDYGYTF
DNA: TGTGCCAGCAGCTTAGAGCTCAGGGGGGACTACGGCTACACCTTC
length: 15
V: TRBV7-8
size: many
J: TRBJ1-2
D: TRBD1

CDR3: CAISEWQGVQTQYF
DNA: TGTGCCATCAGTGAGTGGCAGGGGGTACAGACCCAGTACTTC
length: 14
V: TRBV10-3
size: -
J: TRBJ2-5
D: TRBD1

CDR3: CAWSVGSGNTEAFF
DNA: TGTGCCTGGAGTGTAGGCAGTGGGAACACTGAAGCTTTCTTT
length: 14
V: TRBV30
size: -
J: TRBJ1-1
D: -